A selection of T cell receptor beta chains follows, all from one sample in a study of human T cells and chemical hapten exposure. TCRdb analysed the RACE reads with MiXCR anew, one entry per CDR3 protein. Of approximately 50,000 distinct CDR3 sequences listed, more than 9% were seen once; the top ten hold approximately 9.6%. The sample in question was whole blood, obtained in connection with sensitization to the hapten diphenylcyclopropenone (DPC). These receptors were taken from a woman in her thirties with alopecia areata. Some clones in this sample may be carry-over from other donors' samples. CDR3s include the opening cysteine and the closing phenylalanine or tryptophan. Fields, in order: J gene, V gene, CDR3 protein.

J gene: TRBJ2-1
V gene: TRBV5-1
CDR3 protein: CASSLDYNEQFF

J gene: TRBJ2-6
V gene: TRBV6-2/TRBV6-3
CDR3 protein: CASSPTGIPSGANVLTF

J gene: TRBJ1-5
V gene: TRBV20-1
CDR3 protein: CSARNSPGQGIRQPQHF

J gene: TRBJ1-6
V gene: TRBV4-3
CDR3 protein: CASSQEVGKGNNSPLHF

J gene: TRBJ1-4
V gene: TRBV4-3
CDR3 protein: CASSQDLTGEKLFF

J gene: TRBJ1-6
V gene: TRBV19
CDR3 protein: CASRETGDRSPLHF

J gene: TRBJ2-3
V gene: TRBV5-1
CDR3 protein: CASSVGLAGGKGDTQYF

J gene: TRBJ1-4
V gene: TRBV5-5
CDR3 protein: CASSRDRVYRTNEKLFF

J gene: TRBJ1-1
V gene: TRBV20-1
CDR3 protein: CSGVGNRNTEAFF

J gene: TRBJ1-4
V gene: TRBV7-8
CDR3 protein: CASSKIPQGVNEKLFF

J gene: TRBJ1-3
V gene: TRBV3-1
CDR3 protein: CASSQGRSGNTIYF

J gene: TRBJ2-6
V gene: TRBV3-1
CDR3 protein: CASSQGTVKAGANVLTF

J gene: TRBJ2-2
V gene: TRBV5-1
CDR3 protein: CASSGGLLPRELFF

J gene: TRBJ2-1
V gene: TRBV28
CDR3 protein: CASTPGGGADEQFF

J gene: TRBJ2-2
V gene: TRBV4-2
CDR3 protein: CASSQDLRTGVTGELFF

J gene: TRBJ1-3
V gene: TRBV12-3/TRBV12-4
CDR3 protein: CASSRQGDSGNTIYF

J gene: TRBJ2-1
V gene: TRBV5-1
CDR3 protein: CASSSYTGASSIYNEQFF

J gene: TRBJ2-2
V gene: TRBV12-3/TRBV12-4
CDR3 protein: CASSSPTTGELFF

J gene: TRBJ1-4
V gene: TRBV20-1
CDR3 protein: CSASRDGEKLFF

J gene: TRBJ1-2
V gene: TRBV6-1
CDR3 protein: CASTPQGAGYGYTF

J gene: TRBJ1-1
V gene: TRBV5-1
CDR3 protein: CASSWGPQSNTEAFF

J gene: TRBJ1-5
V gene: TRBV20-1
CDR3 protein: CSARYREGQPQHF

J gene: TRBJ1-4
V gene: TRBV5-1
CDR3 protein: CASSSLGGLYEKLFF

J gene: TRBJ2-3
V gene: TRBV20-1
CDR3 protein: CSAPTSGATDTQYF

J gene: TRBJ1-2
V gene: TRBV28
CDR3 protein: CASSRRGLYGYTF

J gene: TRBJ1-1
V gene: TRBV7-3
CDR3 protein: CASSMTGVNTEAFF

J gene: TRBJ1-1
V gene: TRBV11-2
CDR3 protein: CASSLGTAMNTEAFF

J gene: TRBJ2-7
V gene: TRBV20-1
CDR3 protein: CSAKNSGTYEQYF

J gene: TRBJ2-6
V gene: TRBV3-1
CDR3 protein: CASSSHFGDTGANVLTF

J gene: TRBJ2-3
V gene: TRBV18
CDR3 protein: CASSPELYLTDTQYF

J gene: TRBJ2-2
V gene: TRBV3-1
CDR3 protein: CASSQDWTSPPGELFF

J gene: TRBJ2-1
V gene: TRBV7-9
CDR3 protein: CASSSESAPNEQFF

J gene: TRBJ2-7
V gene: TRBV2
CDR3 protein: CASSAQGFDEQYF

J gene: TRBJ2-7
V gene: TRBV2
CDR3 protein: CASGNTRASNEQYF

J gene: TRBJ1-3
V gene: TRBV29-1
CDR3 protein: CSVEEGVGHSGNTIYF

J gene: TRBJ1-1
V gene: TRBV4-1
CDR3 protein: CASSQGPRDRGLVAFF

J gene: TRBJ1-4
V gene: TRBV12-3/TRBV12-4
CDR3 protein: CASSSDRAGEKLFF

J gene: TRBJ2-3
V gene: TRBV18
CDR3 protein: CASSPIPGGADTQYF

J gene: TRBJ1-5
V gene: TRBV12-3/TRBV12-4
CDR3 protein: CASRRDGGGRNQPQHF

J gene: TRBJ1-5
V gene: TRBV6-1
CDR3 protein: CASSDGSNQPQHF

J gene: TRBJ2-3
V gene: TRBV4-1
CDR3 protein: CASSQDRAGGYTDTQYF

J gene: TRBJ1-4
V gene: TRBV3-1
CDR3 protein: CASSPHGGEKLFF

J gene: TRBJ1-1
V gene: TRBV28
CDR3 protein: CASSPGLEAFF